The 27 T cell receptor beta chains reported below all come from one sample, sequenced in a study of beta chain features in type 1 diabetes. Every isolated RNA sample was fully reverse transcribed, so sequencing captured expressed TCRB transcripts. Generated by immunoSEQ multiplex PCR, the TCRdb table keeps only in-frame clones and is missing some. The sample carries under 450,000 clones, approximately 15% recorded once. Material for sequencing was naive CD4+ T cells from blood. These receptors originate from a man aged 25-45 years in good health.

The CDR3 region is CAWSVGRSGLTDTQYF. DNA of the CDR3: TGTGCCTGGAGTGTTGGCCGGAGCGGGCTCACAGATACGCAGTATTTT. The chain recombines TRBV30 with TRBJ2-3; weak D call: TRBD2 (6 bases). The CDR3 spans 16 residues. Germline values: CDR1 GTSNPN, CDR2 SVGIG (reference sequence). Trimming took 0 bases from V and 2 from J, leaving 15 bases between them. Full variable domain (missing parts from reference TRBV30 and TRBJ2-3): SQTIHQWPATLVQPVGSPLSLECTVEGTSNPNLYWYRQAAGRGLQLLFYSVGIGQISSEVPQNLSASRPQDRQFILSSKKLLLSDSGFYLCAWSVGRSGLTDTQYFGPGTRLTVL.

CDR3 region: CASSAGQGNTGELFF. Written as DNA, the CDR3 is TGTGCCAGCAGCGCCGGACAGGGGAACACCGGGGAGCTGTTTTTT. This rearrangement joins TRBV7-9 to TRBJ2-2; 8 positions agree with TRBD1. The V and J ends lost 5 bases and 1 base, in that order; junction bases with no gene match: 3. CDR1 and CDR2 (germline): SEHNR, FQNEAQ (reference sequence). The CDR3 runs to 15 residues.

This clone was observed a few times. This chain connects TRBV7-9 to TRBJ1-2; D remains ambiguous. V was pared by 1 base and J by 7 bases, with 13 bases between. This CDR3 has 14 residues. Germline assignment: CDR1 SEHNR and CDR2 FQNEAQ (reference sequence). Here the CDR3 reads CASSLEETFSGYTF. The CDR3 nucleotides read TGTGCCAGCAGCTTAGAGGAGACATTTTCTGGCTACACCTTC. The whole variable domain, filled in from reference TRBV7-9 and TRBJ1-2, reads DTGVSQNPRHKITKRGQNVTFRCDPISEHNRLYWYRQTLGQGPEFLTYFQNEAQLEKSRLLSDRFSAERPKGSFSTLEIQRTEQGDSAMYLCASSLEETFSGYTFGSGTRLTVV.

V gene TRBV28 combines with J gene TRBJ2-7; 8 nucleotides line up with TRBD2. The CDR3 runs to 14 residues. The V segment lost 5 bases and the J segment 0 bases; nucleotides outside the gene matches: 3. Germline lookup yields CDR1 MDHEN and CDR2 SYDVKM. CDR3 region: CASSPSGSSYEQYV. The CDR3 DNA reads TGTGCCAGCAGTCCGAGCGGGAGCTCCTACGAGCAGTACGTC.

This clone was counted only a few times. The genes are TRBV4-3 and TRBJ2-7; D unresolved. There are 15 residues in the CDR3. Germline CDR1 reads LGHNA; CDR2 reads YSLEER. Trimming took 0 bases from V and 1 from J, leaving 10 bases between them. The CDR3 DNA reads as TGCGCCAGCAGCCAAGATGCGCAAAAGTCCTACGAGCAGTACTTC. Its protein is CASSQDAQKSYEQYF.

The CDR3 spells CAWSGLAGEYSYNEQFF. The CDR3 DNA sequence: TGTGCCTGGAGTGGACTAGCGGGAGAGTACTCCTACAATGAGCAGTTCTTC. The chain has TRBV30 and TRBJ2-1; 12 nucleotides agree with TRBD2. The CDR3 spans 17 residues. Germline V lookup: CDR1 GTSNPN, CDR2 SVGIG (reference sequence). V lost 1 base, J lost 0 bases, and 4 bases stayed unmatched.

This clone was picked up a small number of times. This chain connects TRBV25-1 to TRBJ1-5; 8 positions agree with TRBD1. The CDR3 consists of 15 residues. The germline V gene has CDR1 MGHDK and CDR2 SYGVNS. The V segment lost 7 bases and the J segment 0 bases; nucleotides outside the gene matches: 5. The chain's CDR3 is CASIKDRGSNQPQHF. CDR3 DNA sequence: TGTGCCAGCATCAAAGACAGGGGTAGCAATCAGCCCCAGCATTTT.

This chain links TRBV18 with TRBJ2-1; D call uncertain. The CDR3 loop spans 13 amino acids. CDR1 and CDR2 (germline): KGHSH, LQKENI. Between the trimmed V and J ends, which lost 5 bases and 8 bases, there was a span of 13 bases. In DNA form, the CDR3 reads TGTGCCAGCTCATTAGAGGTAATCGATGAGCAGTTCTTC. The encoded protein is CASSLEVIDEQFF.

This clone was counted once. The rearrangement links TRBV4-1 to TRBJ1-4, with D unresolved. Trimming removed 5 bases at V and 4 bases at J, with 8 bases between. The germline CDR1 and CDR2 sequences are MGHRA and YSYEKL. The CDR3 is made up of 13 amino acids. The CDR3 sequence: CASSSKGNEKLFF. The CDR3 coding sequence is TGCGCCAGCAGCTCAAAGGGTAATGAAAAACTGTTTTTT.

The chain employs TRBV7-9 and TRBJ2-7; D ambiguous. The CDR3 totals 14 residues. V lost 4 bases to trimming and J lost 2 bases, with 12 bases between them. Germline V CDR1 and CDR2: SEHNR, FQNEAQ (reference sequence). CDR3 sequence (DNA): TGTGCCAGCAGCTACATAGACAAAGCCTACGAGCAGTACTTC. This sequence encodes CASSYIDKAYEQYF.

The CDR3 reads CASTGSRPTYEQYF. The CDR3, as DNA: TGTGCCAGCACAGGGAGTCGACCTACCTACGAGCAGTACTTC. The gene calls are TRBV6-5 and TRBJ2-7; D is perhaps TRBD1 or TRBD2 (5 bases each). Trimming cost V 7 bases and J 2 bases, with 15 bases left between them. In germline, CDR1 is MNHEY, CDR2 SVGAGI. The CDR3 has 14 residues.

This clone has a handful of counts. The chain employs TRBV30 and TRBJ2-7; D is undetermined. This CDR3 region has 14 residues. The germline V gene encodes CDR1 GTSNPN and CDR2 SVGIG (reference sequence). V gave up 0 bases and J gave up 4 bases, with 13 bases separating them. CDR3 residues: CAWSVKVPRYEQYV. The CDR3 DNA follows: TGTGCCTGGAGTGTAAAGGTCCCGCGATACGAGCAGTACGTC.

In DNA, the CDR3 is TGTGCCTGGAGTAGGCTAGCAGTAAGCACAGATACGCAGTATTTT. This sequence encodes CAWSRLAVSTDTQYF. This sequence joins TRBV30 and TRBJ2-3, with TRBD2 as a possible D gene (5 bases). The CDR3 spans 15 residues. Between the trimmed V and J ends, which lost 2 bases and 0 bases, there was a span of 12 bases. CDR1 GTSNPN and CDR2 SVGIG come from the germline V gene (reference sequence).

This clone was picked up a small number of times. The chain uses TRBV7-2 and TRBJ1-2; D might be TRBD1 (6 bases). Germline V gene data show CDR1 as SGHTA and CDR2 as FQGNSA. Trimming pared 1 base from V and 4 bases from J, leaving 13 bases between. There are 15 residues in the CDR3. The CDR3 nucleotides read TGTGCCAGCAGCTTAGGGGGGGCGTCCCTCTATGGCTACACCTTC. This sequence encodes CASSLGGASLYGYTF.

CDR3 protein: CASSNRRGAGEQYV. Here the CDR3 DNA reads TGTGCCAGCAGCAATAGGAGAGGGGCCGGCGAGCAGTACGTC. J is TRBJ2-7 and V is TRBV21-1. TRBV21-1 is a pseudogene locus. The CDR3 contains 14 residues.

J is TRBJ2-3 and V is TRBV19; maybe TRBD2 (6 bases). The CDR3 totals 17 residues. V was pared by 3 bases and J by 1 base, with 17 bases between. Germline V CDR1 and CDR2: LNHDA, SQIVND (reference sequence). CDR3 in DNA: TGTGCCAGTAGTATCGTCGGTCGGGGGAGACGCACAGATACGCAGTATTTT. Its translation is CASSIVGRGRRTDTQYF.

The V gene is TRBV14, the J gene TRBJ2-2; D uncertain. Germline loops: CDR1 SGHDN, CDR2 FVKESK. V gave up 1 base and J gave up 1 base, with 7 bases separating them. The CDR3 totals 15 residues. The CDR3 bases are TGTGCCAGCAGCCAAGCGGCCAAGAACACCGGGGAGCTGTTTTTT. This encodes CASSQAAKNTGELFF.

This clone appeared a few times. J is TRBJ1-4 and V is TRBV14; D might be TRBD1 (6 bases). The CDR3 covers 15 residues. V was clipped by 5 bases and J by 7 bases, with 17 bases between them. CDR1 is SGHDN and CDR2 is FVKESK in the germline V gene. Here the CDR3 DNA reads TGTGCCAGCAGCGCACGAATAGGGACAATTGAAAAACTGTTTTTT. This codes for CASSARIGTIEKLFF.

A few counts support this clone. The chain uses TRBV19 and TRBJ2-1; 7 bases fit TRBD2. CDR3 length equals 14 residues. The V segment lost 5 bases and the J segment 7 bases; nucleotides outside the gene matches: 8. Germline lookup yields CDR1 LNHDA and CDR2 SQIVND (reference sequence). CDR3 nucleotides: TGTGCCAGTAGTTCCGCTAGCGGAACGAATGAGCAGTTCTTC. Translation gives CASSSASGTNEQFF.

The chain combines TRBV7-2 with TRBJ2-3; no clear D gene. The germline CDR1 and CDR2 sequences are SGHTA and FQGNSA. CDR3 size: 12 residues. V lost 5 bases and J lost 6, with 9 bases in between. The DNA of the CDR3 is TGTGCCAGCAGCCAACGTGTGGATACGCAGTATTTT. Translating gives CASSQRVDTQYF.

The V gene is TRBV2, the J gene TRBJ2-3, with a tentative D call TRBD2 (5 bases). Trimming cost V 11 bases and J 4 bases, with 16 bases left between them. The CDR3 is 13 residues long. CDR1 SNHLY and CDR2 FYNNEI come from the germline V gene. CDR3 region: CACGEGRADTQYF. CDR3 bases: TGTGCCTGTGGCGAGGGTCGGGCAGATACGCAGTATTTT.

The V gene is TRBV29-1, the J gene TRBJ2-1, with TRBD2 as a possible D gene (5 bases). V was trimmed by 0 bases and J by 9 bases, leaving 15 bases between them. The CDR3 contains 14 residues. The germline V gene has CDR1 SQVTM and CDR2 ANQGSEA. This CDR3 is CSVEDLHASFEQFF. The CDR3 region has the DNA TGCAGCGTTGAAGATCTTCACGCTAGCTTTGAGCAGTTCTTC.

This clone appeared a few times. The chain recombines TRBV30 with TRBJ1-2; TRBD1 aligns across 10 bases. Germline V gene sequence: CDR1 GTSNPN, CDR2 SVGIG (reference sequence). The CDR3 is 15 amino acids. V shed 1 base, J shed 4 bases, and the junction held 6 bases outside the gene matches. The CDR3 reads CAWSADRGSRYGYTF. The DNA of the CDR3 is TGTGCCTGGAGTGCGGACAGGGGGAGCCGCTATGGCTACACCTTC.

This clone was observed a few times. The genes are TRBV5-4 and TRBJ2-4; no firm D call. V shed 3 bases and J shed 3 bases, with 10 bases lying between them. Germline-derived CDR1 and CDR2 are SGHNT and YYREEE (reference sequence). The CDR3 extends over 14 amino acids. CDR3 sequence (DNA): TGTGCCAGCAGCTCGGGTTTTGACAAAAACATTCAGTACTTC. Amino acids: CASSSGFDKNIQYF.

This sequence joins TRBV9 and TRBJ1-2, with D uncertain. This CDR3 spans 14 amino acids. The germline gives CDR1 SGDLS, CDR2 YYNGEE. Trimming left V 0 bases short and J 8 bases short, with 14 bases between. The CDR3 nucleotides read TGTGCCAGCAGCGTAGAGCCCCTTTTCCGGGGCTACACCTTC. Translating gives CASSVEPLFRGYTF.

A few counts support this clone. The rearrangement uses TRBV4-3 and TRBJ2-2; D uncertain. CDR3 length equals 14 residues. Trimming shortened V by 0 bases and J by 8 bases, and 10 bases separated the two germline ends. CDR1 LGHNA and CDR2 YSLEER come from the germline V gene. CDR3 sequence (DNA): TGCGCCAGCAGCCAAGATCGACTCCTAGGGGAGCTGTTTTTT. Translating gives CASSQDRLLGELFF.

The CDR3 region has the DNA TGTGCCAGCAGCGTAGGCAAGGGGGCGAGTACCGGGGAGCTGTTTTTT. Translation gives CASSVGKGASTGELFF. The rearrangement uses TRBV9 and TRBJ2-2, with 7 bases matching TRBD1. The V gene end was trimmed by 0 bases and the J gene end by 5 bases; junction bases not matched to a gene: 7. The CDR3 has 16 residues. Germline V gene data show CDR1 as SGDLS and CDR2 as YYNGEE.